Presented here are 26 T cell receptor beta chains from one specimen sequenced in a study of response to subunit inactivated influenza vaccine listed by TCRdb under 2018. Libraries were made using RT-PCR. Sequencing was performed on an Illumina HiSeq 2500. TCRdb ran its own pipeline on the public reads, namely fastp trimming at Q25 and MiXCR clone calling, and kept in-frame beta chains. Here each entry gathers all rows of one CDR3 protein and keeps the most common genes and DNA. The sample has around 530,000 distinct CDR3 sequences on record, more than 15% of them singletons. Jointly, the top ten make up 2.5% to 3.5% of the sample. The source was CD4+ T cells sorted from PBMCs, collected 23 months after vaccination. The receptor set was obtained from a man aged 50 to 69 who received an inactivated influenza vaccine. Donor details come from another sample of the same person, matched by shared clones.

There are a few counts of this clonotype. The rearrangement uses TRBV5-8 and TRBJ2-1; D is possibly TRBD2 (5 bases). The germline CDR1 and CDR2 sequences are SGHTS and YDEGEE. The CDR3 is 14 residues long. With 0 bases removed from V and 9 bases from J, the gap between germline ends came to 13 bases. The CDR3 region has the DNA TGTGCCAGCAGCTTGGGGCTCCACAGCGGTGAGCAGTTCTTC. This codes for CASSLGLHSGEQFF.

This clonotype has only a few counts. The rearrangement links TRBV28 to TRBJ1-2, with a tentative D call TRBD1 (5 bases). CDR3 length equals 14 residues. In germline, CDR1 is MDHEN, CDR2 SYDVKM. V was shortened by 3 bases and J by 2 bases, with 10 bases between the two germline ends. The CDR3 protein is CASSFQGRNYGYTF. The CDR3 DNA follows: TGTGCCAGCAGTTTTCAGGGCCGAAACTATGGCTACACCTTC.

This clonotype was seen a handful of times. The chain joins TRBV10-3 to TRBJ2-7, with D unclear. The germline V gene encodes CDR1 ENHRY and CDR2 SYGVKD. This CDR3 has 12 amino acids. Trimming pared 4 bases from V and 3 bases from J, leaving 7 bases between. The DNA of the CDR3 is TGTGCCATCAGTGTCTACCGCTACGAGCAGTACTTC. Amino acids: CAISVYRYEQYF.

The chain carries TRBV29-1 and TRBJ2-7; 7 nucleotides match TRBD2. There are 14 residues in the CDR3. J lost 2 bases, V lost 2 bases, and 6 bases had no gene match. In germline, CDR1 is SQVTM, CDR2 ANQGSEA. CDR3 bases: TGCAGCGTTGAAACGGCTAGCGGACCCTACGAGCAGTACTTC. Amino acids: CSVETASGPYEQYF.

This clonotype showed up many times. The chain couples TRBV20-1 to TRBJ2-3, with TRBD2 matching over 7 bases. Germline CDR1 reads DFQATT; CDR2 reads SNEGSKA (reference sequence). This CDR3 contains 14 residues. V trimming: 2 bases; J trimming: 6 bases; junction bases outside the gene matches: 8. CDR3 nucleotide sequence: TGCAGTGCTAGAAAATCCGGGACTACGGATACGCAGTATTTT. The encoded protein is CSARKSGTTDTQYF.

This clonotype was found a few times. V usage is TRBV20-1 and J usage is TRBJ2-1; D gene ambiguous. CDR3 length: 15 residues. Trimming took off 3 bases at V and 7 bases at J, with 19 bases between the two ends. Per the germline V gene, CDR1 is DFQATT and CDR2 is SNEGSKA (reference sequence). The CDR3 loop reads CSASPAAPRRNEQFF. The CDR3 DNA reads TGCAGTGCTAGTCCGGCGGCTCCCCGGCGGAATGAGCAGTTCTTC.

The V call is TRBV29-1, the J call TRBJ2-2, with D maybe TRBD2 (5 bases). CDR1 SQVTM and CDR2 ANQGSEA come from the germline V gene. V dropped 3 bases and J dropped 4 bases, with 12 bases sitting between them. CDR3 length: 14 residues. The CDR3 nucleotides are TGCAGCGTTGAGGAGGAGCAGGCCACCGGGGAGCTGTTTTTT. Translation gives CSVEEEQATGELFF.

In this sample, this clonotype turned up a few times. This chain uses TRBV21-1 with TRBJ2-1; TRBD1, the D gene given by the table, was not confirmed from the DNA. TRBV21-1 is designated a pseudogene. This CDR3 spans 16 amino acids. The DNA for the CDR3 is TGTGCCAGCAGCCCTGCTACGGCGGGACGCTACAATGAGCAGTTCTTC. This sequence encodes CASSPATAGRYNEQFF.

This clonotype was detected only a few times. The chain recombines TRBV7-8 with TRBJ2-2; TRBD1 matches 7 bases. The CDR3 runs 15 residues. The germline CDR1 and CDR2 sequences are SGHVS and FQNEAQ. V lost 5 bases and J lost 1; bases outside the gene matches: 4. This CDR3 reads CASSHRDRNTGELFF. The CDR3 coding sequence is TGTGCCAGCAGCCACCGGGACAGGAACACCGGGGAGCTGTTTTTT.

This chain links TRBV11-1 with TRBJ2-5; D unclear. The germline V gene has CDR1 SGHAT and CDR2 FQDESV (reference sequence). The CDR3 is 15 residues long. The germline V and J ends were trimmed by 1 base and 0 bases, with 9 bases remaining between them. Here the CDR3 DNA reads TGTGCCAGCAGCTTAGATGACGGGTACCAAGAGACCCAGTACTTC. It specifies CASSLDDGYQETQYF.

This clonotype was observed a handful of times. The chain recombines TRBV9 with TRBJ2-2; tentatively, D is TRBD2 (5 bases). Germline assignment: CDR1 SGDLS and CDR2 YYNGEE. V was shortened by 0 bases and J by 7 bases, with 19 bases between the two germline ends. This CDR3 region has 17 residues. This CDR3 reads CASSVGFGETVSGELFF. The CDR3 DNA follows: TGTGCCAGCAGCGTAGGGTTCGGGGAGACGGTCAGCGGGGAGCTGTTTTTT.

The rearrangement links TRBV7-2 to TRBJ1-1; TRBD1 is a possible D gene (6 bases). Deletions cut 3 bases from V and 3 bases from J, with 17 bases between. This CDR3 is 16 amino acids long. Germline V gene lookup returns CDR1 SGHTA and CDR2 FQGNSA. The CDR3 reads CASSFNRRGIHTEAFF. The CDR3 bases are TGTGCCAGCAGCTTCAATAGGAGGGGGATTCACACTGAAGCTTTCTTT. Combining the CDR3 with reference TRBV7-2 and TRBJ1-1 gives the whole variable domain GAGVSQSPSNKVTEKGKDVELRCDPISGHTALYWYRQSLGQGLEFLIYFQGNSAPDKSGLPSDRFSAERTGGSVSTLTIQRTQQEDSAVYLCASSFNRRGIHTEAFFGQGTRLTVV.

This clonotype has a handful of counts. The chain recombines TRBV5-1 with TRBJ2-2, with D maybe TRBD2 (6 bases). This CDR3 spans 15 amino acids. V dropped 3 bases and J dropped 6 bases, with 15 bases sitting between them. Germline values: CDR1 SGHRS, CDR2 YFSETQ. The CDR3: CASSWRSGGPGELFF. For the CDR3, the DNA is TGCGCCAGCAGCTGGCGTAGCGGAGGGCCCGGGGAGCTGTTTTTT.

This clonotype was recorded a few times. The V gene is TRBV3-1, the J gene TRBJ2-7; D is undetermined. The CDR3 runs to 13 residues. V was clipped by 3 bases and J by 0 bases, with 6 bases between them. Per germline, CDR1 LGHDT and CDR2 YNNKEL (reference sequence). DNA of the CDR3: TGTGCCAGCAGCCACCACAGCTCCTACGAGCAGTACTTC. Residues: CASSHHSSYEQYF.

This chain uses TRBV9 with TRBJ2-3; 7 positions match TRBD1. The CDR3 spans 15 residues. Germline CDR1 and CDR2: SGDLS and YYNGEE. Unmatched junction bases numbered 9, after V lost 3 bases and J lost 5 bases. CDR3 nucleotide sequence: TGTGCCAGCAGCGCACGGACAGGTAGGGGAGATACGCAGTATTTT. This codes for CASSARTGRGDTQYF.

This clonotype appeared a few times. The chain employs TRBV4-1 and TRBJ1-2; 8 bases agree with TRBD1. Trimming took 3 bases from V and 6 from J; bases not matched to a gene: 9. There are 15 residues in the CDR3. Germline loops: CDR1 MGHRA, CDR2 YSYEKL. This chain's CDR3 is CASSQGQAGGDGYTF. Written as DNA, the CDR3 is TGCGCCAGCAGCCAGGGACAGGCAGGGGGGGATGGCTACACCTTC.

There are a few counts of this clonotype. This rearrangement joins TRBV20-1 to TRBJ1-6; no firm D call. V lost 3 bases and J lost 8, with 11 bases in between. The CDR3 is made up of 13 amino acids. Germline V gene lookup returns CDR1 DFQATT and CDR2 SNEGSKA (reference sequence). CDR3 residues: CSARWQAHSPLHF. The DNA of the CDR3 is TGCAGTGCTAGGTGGCAGGCCCATTCACCCCTCCACTTT.

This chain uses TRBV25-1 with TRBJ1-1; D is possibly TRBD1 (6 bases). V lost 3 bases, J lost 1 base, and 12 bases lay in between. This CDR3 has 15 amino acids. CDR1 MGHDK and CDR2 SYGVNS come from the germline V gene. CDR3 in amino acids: CASSDRGSANTEAFF. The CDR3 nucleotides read TGTGCCAGCAGTGATAGGGGGTCGGCGAACACTGAAGCTTTCTTT.

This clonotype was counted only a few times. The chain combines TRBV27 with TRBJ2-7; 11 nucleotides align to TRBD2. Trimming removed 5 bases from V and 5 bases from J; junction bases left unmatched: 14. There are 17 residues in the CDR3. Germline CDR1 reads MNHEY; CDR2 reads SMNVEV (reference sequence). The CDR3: CASSPQPTSGRIHEQYF. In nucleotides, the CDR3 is TGTGCCAGCAGTCCCCAGCCAACTAGCGGGAGAATCCACGAGCAGTACTTC.

CDR3 nucleotides: TGTGCCAGCAGTTTGGCAGGGGGGGGTGCAGATACGCAGTATTTT. Its protein is CASSLAGGGADTQYF. The chain is built from TRBV12-3 or TRBV12-4 and TRBJ2-3; D could derive from TRBD1 or TRBD2 (7 bases each). This CDR3 has 15 residues. Trimming stripped 3 bases from V and 4 bases from J, with 14 bases between.

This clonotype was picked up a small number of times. CDR3 nucleotide sequence: TGCGCCAGCAGTGTTCAGGGAGAGAGCACTGAAGCTTTCTTT. This encodes CASSVQGESTEAFF. The rearrangement links TRBV10-2 to TRBJ1-1; D is possibly TRBD1 (5 bases). Germline lookup yields CDR1 WSHSY and CDR2 SAAADI. V dropped 4 bases and J dropped 4 bases, with 13 bases sitting between them. CDR3 length: 14 amino acids.

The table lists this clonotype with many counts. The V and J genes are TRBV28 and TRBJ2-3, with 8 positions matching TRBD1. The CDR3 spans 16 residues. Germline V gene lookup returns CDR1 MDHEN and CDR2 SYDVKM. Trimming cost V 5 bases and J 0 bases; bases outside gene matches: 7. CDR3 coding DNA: TGTGCCAGCAGTATACGGACAGGGTTGAGCACAGATACGCAGTATTTT. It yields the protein CASSIRTGLSTDTQYF.

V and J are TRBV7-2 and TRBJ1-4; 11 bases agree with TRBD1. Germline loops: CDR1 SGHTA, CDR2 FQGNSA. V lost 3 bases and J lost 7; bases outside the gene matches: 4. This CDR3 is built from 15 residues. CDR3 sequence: CASSFDGTGGEKLFF. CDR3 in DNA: TGTGCCAGCAGCTTCGACGGGACAGGGGGTGAAAAACTGTTTTTT.

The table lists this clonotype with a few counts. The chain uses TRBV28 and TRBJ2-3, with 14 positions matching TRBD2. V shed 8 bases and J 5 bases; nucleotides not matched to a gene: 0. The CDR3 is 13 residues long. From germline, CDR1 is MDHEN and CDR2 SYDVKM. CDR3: CASGLAGGDTQYF. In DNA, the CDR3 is TGTGCCAGCGGACTAGCGGGAGGAGATACGCAGTATTTT.

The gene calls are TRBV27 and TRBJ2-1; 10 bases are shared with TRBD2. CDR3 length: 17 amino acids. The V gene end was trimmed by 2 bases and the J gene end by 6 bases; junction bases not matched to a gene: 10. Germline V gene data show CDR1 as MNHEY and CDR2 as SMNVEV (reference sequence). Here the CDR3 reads CASSLRQLAGMGNEQFF. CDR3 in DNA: TGTGCCAGCAGTTTACGACAACTAGCGGGGATGGGCAATGAGCAGTTCTTC.

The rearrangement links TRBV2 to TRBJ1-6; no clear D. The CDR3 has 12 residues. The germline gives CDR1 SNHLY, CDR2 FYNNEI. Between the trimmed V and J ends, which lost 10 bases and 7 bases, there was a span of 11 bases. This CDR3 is CATKDGNSPLHF. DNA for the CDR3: TGTGCCACCAAAGACGGAAATTCACCCCTCCACTTT.